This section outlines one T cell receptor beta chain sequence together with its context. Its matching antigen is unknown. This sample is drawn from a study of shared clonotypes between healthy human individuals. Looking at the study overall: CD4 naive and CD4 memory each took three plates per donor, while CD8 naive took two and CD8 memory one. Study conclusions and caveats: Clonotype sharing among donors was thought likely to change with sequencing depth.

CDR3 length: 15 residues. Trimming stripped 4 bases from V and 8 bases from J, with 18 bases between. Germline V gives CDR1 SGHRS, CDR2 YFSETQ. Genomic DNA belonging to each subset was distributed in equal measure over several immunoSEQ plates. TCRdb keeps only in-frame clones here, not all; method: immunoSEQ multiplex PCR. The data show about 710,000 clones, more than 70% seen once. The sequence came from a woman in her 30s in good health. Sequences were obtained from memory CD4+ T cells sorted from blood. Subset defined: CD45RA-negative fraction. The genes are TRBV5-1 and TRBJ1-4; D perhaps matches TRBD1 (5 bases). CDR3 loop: CASSHQGLEGEKLFF. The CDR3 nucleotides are TGCGCCAGCAGCCACCAGGGACTCGAGGGGGAAAAACTGTTTTTT.